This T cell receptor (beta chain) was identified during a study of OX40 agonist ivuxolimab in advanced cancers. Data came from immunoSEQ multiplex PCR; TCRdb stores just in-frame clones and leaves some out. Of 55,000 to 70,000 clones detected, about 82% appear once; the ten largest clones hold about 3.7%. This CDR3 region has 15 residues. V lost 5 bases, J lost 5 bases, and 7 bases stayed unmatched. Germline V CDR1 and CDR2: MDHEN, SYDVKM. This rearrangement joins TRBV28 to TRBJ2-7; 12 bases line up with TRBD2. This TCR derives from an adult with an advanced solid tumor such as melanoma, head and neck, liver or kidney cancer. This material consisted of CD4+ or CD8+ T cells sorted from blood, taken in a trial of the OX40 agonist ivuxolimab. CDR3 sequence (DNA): TGTGCCAGCAGTCTGTGGCTAGCGGGAGGGAACGAGCAGTACTTC. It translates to CASSLWLAGGNEQYF.